This T cell receptor beta chain comes out of a study of beta chain features in type 1 diabetes listed by TCRdb under 2018. Regarding the study in general: Mean age, gender distribution, total cell number and subset yield did not differ between patients and healthy donors. Across all samples, almost 110 million sorted cells were examined, and cell number per subset correlated strongly with RNA yield. In the study, TCRB repertoires of sorted circulating CD4+ T cell subsets from recently diagnosed type 1 diabetes patients were compared with those of matched healthy donors. Regulatory and stem cell-like memory subsets were obtained from only 8 patients and roughly 8 healthy donors, while naive and central memory subsets were obtained from all 30 or so donors. Results and caveats for the whole study, not just this receptor: Patients with type 1 diabetes made fewer insertions and deleted more nucleotides at VDJ recombination sites, implying thymic rearrangement abnormalities. Only small numbers of individuals were included in the HLA sub-analyses, which left unresolved whether HLA type had any influence on TCRB rearrangement. A moderate but significant shortening of TCRB CDR3 length was observed in type 1 diabetes patients in all four CD4+ subsets. PCR may preferentially amplify shorter templates, but because patient and control samples were amplified and corrected together, any resulting skew would affect both groups equally. Because cDNA was sequenced instead of genomic DNA, highly expressing activated cells could be over-represented, though the groups showed no difference in activation or CD3 levels. Naive, central memory and regulatory TCRB repertoires appeared to be more alike among patients than among healthy donors.

This clone was picked up a small number of times. What antigen it recognizes has not been identified. Base quality data are lacking; no much larger clone is found one base away. CDR1 and CDR2 are read off the germline V gene as MNHEY and SVGAGI. Trimming removed 10 bases from V and 5 bases from J, leaving 17 bases between the germline ends. There are 13 amino acids in the CDR3, from cysteine to phenylalanine inclusive. Solely the CDR3 DNA is kept, with 39 bases framed from the first base. Each donor gave one peripheral blood draw, approximately 100 mL on average, collected into heparinised tubes. Using a panel that included CD45RO, CCR7, CD25, CD127, CD95 and CD27, naive, central memory, regulatory and stem cell-like memory CD4+ T cells were sorted on a BD FACSAria II. All sorted populations exceeded 95% purity. Right away, PBMCs were isolated by Lymphoprep density gradient centrifugation and were stained directly, with no culture step. So that batch effects would be minimized, each experiment stained and sorted samples in pairs, pairing one healthy donor with one patient.

All of the isolated RNA was reverse transcribed with the High Capacity cDNA Reverse Transcription Kit, so expressed TCRB transcripts were sequenced. Deep immunoSEQ sequencing was performed on naive, central memory and regulatory T cell samples, with an average of roughly 3.6 million total reads per sample. Sorted cells were lysed in RLT buffer and RNA was extracted with DNase-treated RNeasy Micro or Mini kits, depending on cell number. Each cell subset was processed on its own to prevent cross-contamination, while patient and healthy donor samples were processed together. Using the immunoSEQ multiplex PCR, TCRB sequences were amplified from cDNA into 87-bp fragments spanning the CDR3 region. The amplicons were sequenced using the Illumina HiSeq platform. The original methods were these. PCR bias was computationally corrected using synthetic template baselines, reads within Hamming distance 2 were collapsed, and singletons that could not be merged were discarded. Reads were aligned against IMGT to assign V, D and J genes, CDR3 length and insertions or deletions at six rearrangement sites. Within each subset, clonotype counts were normalized to sorted cell number, and only after that were true diversity and Gini coefficients computed with the tcR R package. Repertoire sharing was quantified using the overlap coefficient calculated on TCRB nucleotide sequences. As a proxy for the pre-selection repertoire, out-of-frame TCRB sequences from naive cells were analyzed. TCRdb obtained this table from immuneACCESS and retained in-frame rearrangements with V and J assigned. These tables miss some clones; where compared with another copy, unresolved V genes account for less than half of the shortfall, and the remainder is unexplained. From that table come the V and J calls and clone size; the DNA was used to work out D and trimming. The sample table holds 680,000 or so clones, of which about an eighth were seen once. In total, the top ten clones hold 0.022% of the sample.

The clonotype originates from a man aged 18 to 35 with type 1 diabetes. Recombination connected TRBV6-5 to TRBJ1-2, with a weak D call of TRBD1 (5 bases match). The specimen was naive CD4+ T cells from blood. The cell subset or site label, read with the paper, signifies: true naive CD4+ T cells. The CDR3 protein is CATYPRVGYGYTF. The sequenced DNA: TGTGCCACATACCCCAGGGTAGGGTATGGCTACACCTTC.